A selection of T cell receptor beta chains follows, all from one sample in a study of T cell repertoires and Cas9 in healthy adults. Here immunoSEQ multiplex PCR was the method, and the copy in TCRdb shows in-frame clones only, minus some. The sample has tens of thousands of clones; under 95% are singletons. The sequenced sample was CD4+ effector T cells (CD127+, CD25-, CD137-, CD154-) from PBMCs; culture status not recorded. The origin of the receptors is a human donor in good health. Both conserved end residues are part of each CDR3. D genes are given only for firm matches. The size of a clone is reported for some rows only, either as once, few or many, or as a class for expanded clones.

V gene	clone size	D gene	J gene	CDR3 protein	CDR3 DNA
TRBV6-6	.	.	TRBJ1-2	CASSYEGIGYTF	TGTGCCAGCAGTTACGAGGGCATTGGCTACACCTTC
TRBV6-4	.	TRBD2	TRBJ2-1	CASKERGGTTYNEQFF	TGTGCCAGCAAGGAGCGGGGCGGGACGACCTACAATGAGCAGTTCTTC
TRBV28	.	TRBD1	TRBJ1-4	CASKPLQGANRFGKLFF	TGTGCCAGCAAACCTCTCCAGGGGGCTAATCGGTTTGGGAAACTGTTTTTT
TRBV27	once	.	TRBJ2-1	CASSQRDREGLADSYNEQFF	TGTGCCAGCAGTCAAAGGGACAGGGAAGGACTAGCGGACTCCTACAATGAGCAGTTCTTC
TRBV7-9	.	TRBD1	TRBJ1-2	CASSPNGQGRVGYTF	TGTGCCAGCAGCCCGAATGGACAGGGTAGGGTTGGCTACACCTTC
TRBV30	.	.	TRBJ1-1	CAWRGGVNTEAFF	TGTGCCTGGAGAGGGGGGGTGAACACTGAAGCTTTCTTT
TRBV7-8	.	.	TRBJ2-6	CASSLERVGGSGANVLTF	TGTGCCAGCAGCTTAGAAAGGGTCGGCGGGTCTGGGGCCAACGTCCTGACTTTC
TRBV2	.	.	TRBJ2-5	CASSVRNQGHETQYF	TGTGCCAGCAGTGTACGGAACCAGGGCCATGAGACCCAGTACTTC
TRBV2	once	.	TRBJ2-3	CASNWLVVGGTDTQYF	TGTGCCAGCAATTGGTTGGTCGTGGGAGGCACAGATACGCAGTATTTT
TRBV7-9	.	.	TRBJ1-5	CASSLERNQPQHF	TGTGCCAGCAGCTTAGAGAGAAATCAGCCCCAGCATTTT
TRBV5-4	few	.	TRBJ1-6	CASSLSSGTNSPLHF	TGTGCCAGCAGCTTGTCGTCGGGAACTAATTCACCCCTCCACTTT
TRBV7-2	.	TRBD2	TRBJ2-4	CASSPGTSGRAAAKNIQYF	TGTGCCAGCAGCCCGGGGACTAGCGGGAGGGCCGCGGCCAAAAACATTCAGTACTTC
TRBV6-6	.	.	TRBJ2-7	CASSNRWISGSEQYF	TGTGCCAGCAGTAACCGATGGATATCGGGCTCCGAGCAGTACTTC
TRBV6-5	.	TRBD2	TRBJ2-5	CASTRSGSHETQYF	TGTGCCAGCACCAGAAGCGGGAGCCATGAGACCCAGTACTTC
TRBV6-5	.	.	TRBJ2-2	CASSYRGGELFF	TGTGCCAGCAGTTACAGAGGGGGGGAGCTGTTTTTT
TRBV25-1	.	.	TRBJ1-1	CASSEQGSPVANTEAFF	TGTGCCAGCAGTGAGCAGGGCAGTCCTGTAGCGAACACTGAAGCTTTCTTT
TRBV18	.	.	TRBJ2-7	CASSPGTGPYEQYF	TGTGCCAGCTCACCGGGGACCGGGCCCTACGAGCAGTACTTC
TRBV2	.	.	TRBJ1-2	CASASRGYGYTF	TGTGCCAGCGCATCCCGGGGCTATGGCTACACCTTC
TRBV6-6	.	TRBD1	TRBJ1-2	CASSYRTGSGYTF	TGTGCCAGCAGCTACAGGACAGGGAGCGGCTACACCTTC
TRBV7-2	.	.	TRBJ2-5	CASSPTEAQETQYF	TGTGCCAGCAGCCCAACGGAGGCCCAAGAGACCCAGTACTTC
TRBV27	.	.	TRBJ1-3	CASSSGRSGNTIYF	TGTGCCAGCAGTTCAGGGCGCTCTGGAAACACCATATATTTT
TRBV19	.	.	TRBJ1-1	CASSIAFGGGGTEAFF	TGTGCCAGTAGTATAGCCTTCGGTGGAGGGGGCACTGAAGCTTTCTTT
TRBV7-8	once	.	TRBJ2-7	CASSLAGEQYF	TGTGCCAGCAGCTTAGCGGGAGAGCAGTACTTC
TRBV10-3	.	TRBD2	TRBJ2-3	CAISGTSGRDTQYF	TGTGCCATCAGTGGGACTAGCGGGAGGGATACGCAGTATTTT
TRBV5-6	.	TRBD2	TRBJ2-3	CASSSRLAGDTDTQYF	TGTGCCAGCAGCTCCAGACTAGCGGGGGACACAGATACGCAGTATTTT
TRBV4-3	.	TRBD2	TRBJ2-1	CASSPASGGEQFF	TGCGCCAGCAGCCCCGCCTCGGGGGGTGAGCAGTTCTTC
TRBV6-1	.	.	TRBJ2-4	CASISGLTPKNIQYF	TGTGCCAGCATCTCAGGGCTCACTCCTAAAAACATTCAGTACTTC